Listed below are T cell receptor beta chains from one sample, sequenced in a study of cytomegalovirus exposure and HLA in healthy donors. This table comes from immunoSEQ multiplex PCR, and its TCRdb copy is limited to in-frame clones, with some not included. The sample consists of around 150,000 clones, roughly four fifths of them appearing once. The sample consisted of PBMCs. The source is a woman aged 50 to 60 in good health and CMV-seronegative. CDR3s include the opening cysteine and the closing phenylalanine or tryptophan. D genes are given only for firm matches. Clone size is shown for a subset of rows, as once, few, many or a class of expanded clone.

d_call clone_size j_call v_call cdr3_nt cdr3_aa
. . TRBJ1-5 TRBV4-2 TGTGCCAGCAGACAGGGTCTTAATCAGCCCCAGCATTTT CASRQGLNQPQHF
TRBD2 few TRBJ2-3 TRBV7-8 TGTGCCAGCAGCTTAAAGGCGGGAGGGCCGGGCACAGATACGCAGTATTTT CASSLKAGGPGTDTQYF
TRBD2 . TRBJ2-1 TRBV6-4 TGTGCCAGCAGTGAAGTGGCGGGAGGGCGGAATGAGCAGTTCTTC CASSEVAGGRNEQFF
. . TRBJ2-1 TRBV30 TGTGCGCAAGCGGAGCGGAGAAGCTCCTACAATGAGCAGTTCTTC CAQAERRSSYNEQFF
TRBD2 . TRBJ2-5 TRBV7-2 TGTGCCAGCAGCTTAGCCACCGCGGGGGGCGGGCCGTACTTC CASSLATAGGGPYF
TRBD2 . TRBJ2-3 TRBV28 TGTGCCAGCAGTCCGGGACTAGCGGGGGGATGGGCCACAGATACGCAGTATTTT CASSPGLAGGWATDTQYF
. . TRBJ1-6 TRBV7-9 TGTGCCACGCGACAGGCGCGGGATAATTCACCCCTCCACTTT CATRQARDNSPLHF
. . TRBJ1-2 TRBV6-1 TGTGCCAGCCGAGAGGTTTATGGCTACACCTTC CASREVYGYTF
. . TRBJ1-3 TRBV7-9 TGTGCCAGCAGCTTAGTCGGGTCCGGCTCTGGAAACACCATATATTTT CASSLVGSGSGNTIYF
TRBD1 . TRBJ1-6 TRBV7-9 TGTGCCAGCAGCCACCTACGGACAGGGGGGAATTCACCCCTCCACTTT CASSHLRTGGNSPLHF